The clone carrying this T cell receptor (beta chain) was observed a few times. The data were obtained in a study of T cells after yellow fever vaccination. The overall study: Libraries from low-cell-number fractions were prepared with the SMART-Seq v4 Ultra Low Input RNA kit.

CDR1 is WSHSY, CDR2 SAAADI, per germline. The CDR3 is 17 residues long. V was clipped by 3 bases and J by 8 bases; unmatched bases: 16. UMIs and a universal primer site were added when TCR cDNA was made by 5'RACE template switching. One entry per CDR3 protein, called by TCRdb with MiXCR from the 5' RACE reads. The table lists about 85,000 distinct CDR3 sequences, about an eighth of them singletons. This specimen was CD8+ T cells not binding an NS4B(214-222) dextramer, sorted from PBMCs, taken roughly 20 days after the first yellow fever vaccination. The sequence was obtained from a man younger than 35 who received the YFV17D yellow fever vaccine. The chain recombines TRBV10-2 with TRBJ1-2; TRBD1 matches at 9 bases. CDR3 amino acids: CASSDSAPGTGRGGYTF. The DNA of the CDR3 is TGCGCCAGCAGTGATTCCGCCCCCGGGACAGGGCGGGGAGGCTACACCTTC.